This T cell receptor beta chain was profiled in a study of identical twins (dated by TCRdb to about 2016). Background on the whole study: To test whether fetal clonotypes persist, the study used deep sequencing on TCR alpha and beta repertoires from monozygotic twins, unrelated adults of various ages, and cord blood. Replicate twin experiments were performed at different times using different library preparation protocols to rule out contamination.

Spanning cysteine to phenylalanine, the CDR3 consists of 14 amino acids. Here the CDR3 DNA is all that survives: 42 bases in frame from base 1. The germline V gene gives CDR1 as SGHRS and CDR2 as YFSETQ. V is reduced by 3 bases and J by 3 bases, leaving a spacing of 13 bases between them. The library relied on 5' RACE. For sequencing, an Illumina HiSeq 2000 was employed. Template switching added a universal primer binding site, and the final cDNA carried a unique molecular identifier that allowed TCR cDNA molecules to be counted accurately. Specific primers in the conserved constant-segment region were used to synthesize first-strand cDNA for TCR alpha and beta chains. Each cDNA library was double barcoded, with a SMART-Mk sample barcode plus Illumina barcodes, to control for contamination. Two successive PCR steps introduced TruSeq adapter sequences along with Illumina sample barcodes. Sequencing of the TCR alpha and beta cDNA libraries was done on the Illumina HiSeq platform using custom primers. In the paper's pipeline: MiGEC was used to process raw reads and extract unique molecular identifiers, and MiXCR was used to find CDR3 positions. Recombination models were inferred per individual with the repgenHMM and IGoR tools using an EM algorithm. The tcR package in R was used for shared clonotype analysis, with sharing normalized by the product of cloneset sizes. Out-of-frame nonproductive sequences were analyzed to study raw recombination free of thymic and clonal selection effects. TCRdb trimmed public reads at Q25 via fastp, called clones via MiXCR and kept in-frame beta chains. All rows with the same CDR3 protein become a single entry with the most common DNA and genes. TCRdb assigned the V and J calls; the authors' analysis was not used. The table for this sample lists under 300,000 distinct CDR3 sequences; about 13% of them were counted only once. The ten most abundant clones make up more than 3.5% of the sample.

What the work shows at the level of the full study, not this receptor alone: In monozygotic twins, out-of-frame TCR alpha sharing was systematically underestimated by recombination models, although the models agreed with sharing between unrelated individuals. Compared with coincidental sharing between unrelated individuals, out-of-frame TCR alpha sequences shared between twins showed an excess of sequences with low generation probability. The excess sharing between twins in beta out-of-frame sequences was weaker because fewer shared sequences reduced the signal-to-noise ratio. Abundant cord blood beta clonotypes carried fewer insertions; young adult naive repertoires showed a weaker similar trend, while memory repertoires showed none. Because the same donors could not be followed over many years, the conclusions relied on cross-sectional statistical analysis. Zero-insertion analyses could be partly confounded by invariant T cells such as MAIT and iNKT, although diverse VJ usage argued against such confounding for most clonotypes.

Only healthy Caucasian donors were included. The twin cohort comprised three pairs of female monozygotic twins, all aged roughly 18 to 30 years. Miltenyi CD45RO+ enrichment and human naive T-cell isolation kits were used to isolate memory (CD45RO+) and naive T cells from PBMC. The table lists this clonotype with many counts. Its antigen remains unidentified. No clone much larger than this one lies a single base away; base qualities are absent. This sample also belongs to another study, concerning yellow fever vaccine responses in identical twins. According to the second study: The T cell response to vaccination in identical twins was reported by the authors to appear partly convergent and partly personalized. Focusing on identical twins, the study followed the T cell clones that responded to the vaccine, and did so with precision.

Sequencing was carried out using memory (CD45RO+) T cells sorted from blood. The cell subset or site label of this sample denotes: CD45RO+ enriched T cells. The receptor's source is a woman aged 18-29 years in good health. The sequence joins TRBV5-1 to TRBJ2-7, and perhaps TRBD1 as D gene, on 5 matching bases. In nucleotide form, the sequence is TGCGCCAGCAGCTACCAGACAGATCACTACGAGCAGTACTTC. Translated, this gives CASSYQTDHYEQYF.